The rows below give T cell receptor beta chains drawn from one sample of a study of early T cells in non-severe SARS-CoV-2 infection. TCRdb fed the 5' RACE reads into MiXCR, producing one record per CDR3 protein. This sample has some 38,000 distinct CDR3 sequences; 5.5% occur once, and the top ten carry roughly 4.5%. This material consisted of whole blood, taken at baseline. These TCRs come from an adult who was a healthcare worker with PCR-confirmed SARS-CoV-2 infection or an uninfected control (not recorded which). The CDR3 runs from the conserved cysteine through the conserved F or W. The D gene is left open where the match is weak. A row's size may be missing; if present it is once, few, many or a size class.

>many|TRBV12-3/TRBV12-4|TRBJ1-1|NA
TGTGCCAGCAGTTTGCGGGCTTTTGAAGCTTTCTTT
CASSLRAFEAFF
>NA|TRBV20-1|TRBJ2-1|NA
TGCAGTGCTAGGAGGGGGGCTGAGCAGATCTTC
CSARRGAEQIF
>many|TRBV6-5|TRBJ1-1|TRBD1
TGTGCCAGCAGTTACGACAGGGTGGGAAGGGAAACTGAAGCTTTCTTT
CASSYDRVGRETEAFF
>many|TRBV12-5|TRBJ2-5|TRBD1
TGTGCTAGTGACAGCCGGGACAGTTCGAGTTCCCAAGAGACCCAGTACTTC
CASDSRDSSSSQETQYF
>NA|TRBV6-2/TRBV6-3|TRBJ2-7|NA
TGTGCCAGCGCTCCCCCCGGGACCGGGGATCGCGAGCAGTACTTC
CASAPPGTGDREQYF
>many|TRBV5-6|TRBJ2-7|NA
TGTGCCAGCAGCACGATCAGGGCCCCCTTATCGGTCGAGCAGTACTTC
CASSTIRAPLSVEQYF
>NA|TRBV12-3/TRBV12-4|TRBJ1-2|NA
TGTGCCAGCAGTTCAGGGACATTCAACTATGGCTACACCTTC
CASSSGTFNYGYTF
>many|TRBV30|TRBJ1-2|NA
TGTGCCTGGAGACAGAGCGGCTACACCTTC
CAWRQSGYTF
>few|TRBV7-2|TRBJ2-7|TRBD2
TGTGCCAGCAGCTTCTCTAGCGGGTCCATGTGGGAGCAGTACTTC
CASSFSSGSMWEQYF
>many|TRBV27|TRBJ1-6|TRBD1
TGTGCCAGCAGTTTCGGGACAGGCGTCATTTCACCCCTCCACTTT
CASSFGTGVISPLHF
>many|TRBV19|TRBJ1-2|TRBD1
TGTGCCAGTAGTCCCCGGACAGGAACGGGATATGGCTACACCTTC
CASSPRTGTGYGYTF
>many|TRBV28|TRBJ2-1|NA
TGTGCCAGCAGTCCCAGTTCTGGTCTGGGGGGGGCCGAAGATGAGCAGTTCTTC
CASSPSSGLGGAEDEQFF
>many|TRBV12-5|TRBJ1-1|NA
TGTGCTAGTGGTTTGGCCCAGAACACTGAAGCTTTCTTT
CASGLAQNTEAFF
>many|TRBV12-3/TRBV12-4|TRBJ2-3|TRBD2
TGTGCCAGCAGCCGGACCCGGACTAGCAGCACAGATACGCAGTATTTT
CASSRTRTSSTDTQYF
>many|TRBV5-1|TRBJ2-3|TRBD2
TGCGCCAGCAGCTTGTTAGGGCTAGCGGGCACTTCAGATACGCAGTATTTT
CASSLLGLAGTSDTQYF
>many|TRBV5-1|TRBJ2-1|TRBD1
TGCGCCAGCAGTAAAGACAGGGGGCTATTGTTCTTC
CASSKDRGLLFF
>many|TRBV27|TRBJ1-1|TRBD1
TGTGCCAGCAGTAAACCCGGGACAGGGGGGACTGAAGCTTTCTTT
CASSKPGTGGTEAFF
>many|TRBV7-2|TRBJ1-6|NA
TGTGCCAGCAGCTTATCGCGGCAGGGAGGTTCACCCCTCCACTTT
CASSLSRQGGSPLHF
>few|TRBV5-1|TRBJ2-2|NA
TGCGCCAGCAGCTTGATCATACCGAACACCGGGGAGCTGTTTTTT
CASSLIIPNTGELFF
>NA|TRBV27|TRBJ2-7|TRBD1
TGTGCCAGCAGTTTATCCCGAGGGGGCAGGCTCTCCTACGAGCAGTACTTC
CASSLSRGGRLSYEQYF
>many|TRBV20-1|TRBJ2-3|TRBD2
TGCAGTGCTTCTCTGGGACTAGCGGGCCAGACAGATACGCAGTATTTT
CSASLGLAGQTDTQYF
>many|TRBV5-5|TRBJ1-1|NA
TGTGCCAGCAGTTTATTTTACGGGCCCCCTCGTCTGTCGGGTCTGAACACTGAAGCTTTCTTT
CASSLFYGPPRLSGLNTEAFF
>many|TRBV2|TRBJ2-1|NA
TGTGCCAGCAGAGAGGACTCCAGTGAGCAGTTCTTC
CASREDSSEQFF
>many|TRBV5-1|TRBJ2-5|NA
TGCGCCAGCAGCTTGGACTACCGTATCGGGACCCAGTACTTC
CASSLDYRIGTQYF
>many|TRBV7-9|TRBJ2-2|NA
TGTGCCAGCAGCCAATTGCTACGGGCGAACACCGGGGAGCTGTTTTTT
CASSQLLRANTGELFF
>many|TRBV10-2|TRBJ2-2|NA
TGCGCCACTCGCCAAGCGGAGACATCGACCGGGGAGCTGTTTTTT
CATRQAETSTGELFF
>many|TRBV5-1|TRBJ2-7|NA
TGCGCCAGCAGCTCGGCCGATCCGGGAAAGAACGAGCAGTACTTC
CASSSADPGKNEQYF
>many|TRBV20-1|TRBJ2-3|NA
TGCAGTGCTCCGAATTCAGATACGCAGTATTTT
CSAPNSDTQYF
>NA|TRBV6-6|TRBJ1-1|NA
TGTGCCAGCAGGTCGCTCGAAGAAGCTTTCTTT
CASRSLEEAFF
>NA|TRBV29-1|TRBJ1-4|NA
TGCAGCGTAAGGGGAAGCGGTGAAAAACTGTTTTTT
CSVRGSGEKLFF
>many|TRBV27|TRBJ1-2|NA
TGTGCCAGCAGTTTAGTATATGGCCAGTATGGCTACACCTTC
CASSLVYGQYGYTF
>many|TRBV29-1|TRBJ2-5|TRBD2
TGCAGCGTTGCCCCAGCGGGAGCAGAGACCCAGTACTTC
CSVAPAGAETQYF
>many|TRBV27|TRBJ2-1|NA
TGTGCCAGCAGTCCATGGGGGGCCTCCTACAATGAGCAGTTCTTC
CASSPWGASYNEQFF
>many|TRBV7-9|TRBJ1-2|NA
TGTGCCAGCAGTACCCGGGGACTCTATGGCTACACCTTC
CASSTRGLYGYTF
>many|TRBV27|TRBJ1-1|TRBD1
TGTGCCAGCAGTCCGGTGACAGGGAGAGACACTGAAGCTTTCTTT
CASSPVTGRDTEAFF
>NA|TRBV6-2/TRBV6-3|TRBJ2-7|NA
TGTGCCAGCAGCCCGGAGAGAATAGAGCAGTACTTC
CASSPERIEQYF
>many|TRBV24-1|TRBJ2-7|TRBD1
TGTGCCACCAGTGATATCTTGACAGGGGAGGAGGTTAGGTCCTACGAGCAGTACTTC
CATSDILTGEEVRSYEQYF
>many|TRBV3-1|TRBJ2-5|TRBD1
TGTGCCAGCAGCGGACAGGGAGAGACCCAGTACTTC
CASSGQGETQYF
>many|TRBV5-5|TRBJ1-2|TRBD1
TGTGCCAGCAGCACCGGGACAGGGCAATATGGCTACACCTTC
CASSTGTGQYGYTF
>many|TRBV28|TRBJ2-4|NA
TGTGCCAGCAGTTTCACGGACGGGAAAAACATTCAGTACTTC
CASSFTDGKNIQYF
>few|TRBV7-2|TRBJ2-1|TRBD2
TGTGCCAGCAGCTTAGGTAGCGGGGGTCCCCGGGGGTACAATGAGCAGTTCTTC
CASSLGSGGPRGYNEQFF
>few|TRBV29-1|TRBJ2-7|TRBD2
TGCAACGTTGCCGGCGCGGGAGGGAACCTCTACGAGCAGTACTTC
CNVAGAGGNLYEQYF
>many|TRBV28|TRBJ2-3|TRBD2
TGTGCCAGCAAGGGTAGCGGGATCTACACAGATACGCAGTATTTT
CASKGSGIYTDTQYF
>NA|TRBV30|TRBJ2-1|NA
TGTGCCTGGAGTCCACTAGCCCCCTACAATGAGCAGTTCTTC
CAWSPLAPYNEQFF
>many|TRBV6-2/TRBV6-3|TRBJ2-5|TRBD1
TGTGCCAGCAGAGGAACAGGGGAGGAGACCCAGTACTTC
CASRGTGEETQYF
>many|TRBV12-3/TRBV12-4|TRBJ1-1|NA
TGTGCCAGCCTTCACCGGGGGATGAACACTGAAGCTTTCTTT
CASLHRGMNTEAFF
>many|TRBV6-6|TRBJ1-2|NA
TGTGCCAGCAGTTACGCCCCAGGCACTAATGGCTACACCTTC
CASSYAPGTNGYTF
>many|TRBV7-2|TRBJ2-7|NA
TGTGCCAGCAGCTTAGGATGGTCCGGCCAGAACTACGAGCAGTACTTC
CASSLGWSGQNYEQYF